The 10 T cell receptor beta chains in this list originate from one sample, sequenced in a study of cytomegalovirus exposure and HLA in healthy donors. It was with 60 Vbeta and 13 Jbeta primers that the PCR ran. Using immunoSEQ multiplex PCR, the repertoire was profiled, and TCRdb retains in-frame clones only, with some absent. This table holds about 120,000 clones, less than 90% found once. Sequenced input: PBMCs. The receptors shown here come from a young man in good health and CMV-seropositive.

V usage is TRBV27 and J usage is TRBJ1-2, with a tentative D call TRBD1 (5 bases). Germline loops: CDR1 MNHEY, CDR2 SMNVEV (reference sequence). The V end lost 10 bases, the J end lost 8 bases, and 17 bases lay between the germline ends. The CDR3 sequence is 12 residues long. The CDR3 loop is CAIERGIKGYTF. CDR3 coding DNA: TGTGCCATCGAACGGGGGATCAAGGGCTACACCTTC.

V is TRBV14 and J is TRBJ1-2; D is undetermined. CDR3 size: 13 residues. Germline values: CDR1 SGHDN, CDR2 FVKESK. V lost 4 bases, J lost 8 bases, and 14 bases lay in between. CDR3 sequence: CASSLTPYVGYTF. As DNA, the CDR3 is TGTGCCAGCAGCCTAACACCGTATGTAGGCTACACCTTC.

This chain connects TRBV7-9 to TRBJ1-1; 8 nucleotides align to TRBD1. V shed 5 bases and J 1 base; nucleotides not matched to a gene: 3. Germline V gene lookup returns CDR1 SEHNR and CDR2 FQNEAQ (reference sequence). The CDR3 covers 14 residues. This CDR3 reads CASSPTGANTEAFF. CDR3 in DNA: TGTGCCAGCAGCCCGACAGGGGCGAACACTGAAGCTTTCTTT.

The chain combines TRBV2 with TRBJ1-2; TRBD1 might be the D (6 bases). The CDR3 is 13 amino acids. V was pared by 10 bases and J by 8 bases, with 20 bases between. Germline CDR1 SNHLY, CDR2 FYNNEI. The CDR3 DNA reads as TGTGCCACCGGACCTGGGCAGGGGAAAGGCTACACCTTC. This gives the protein CATGPGQGKGYTF.

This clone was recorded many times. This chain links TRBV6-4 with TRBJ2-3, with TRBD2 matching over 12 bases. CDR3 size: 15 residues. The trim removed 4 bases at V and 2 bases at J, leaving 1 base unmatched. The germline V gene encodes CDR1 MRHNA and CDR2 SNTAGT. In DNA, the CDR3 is TGTGCCAGCAGTGCTAGCGGGGGGGCCACAGATACGCAGTATTTT. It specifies CASSASGGATDTQYF.

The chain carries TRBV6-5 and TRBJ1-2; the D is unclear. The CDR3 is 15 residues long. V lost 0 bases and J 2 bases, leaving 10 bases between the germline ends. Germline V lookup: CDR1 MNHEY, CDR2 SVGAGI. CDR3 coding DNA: TGTGCCAGCAGTTACTCGAGAACAGTCAACTATGGCTACACCTTC. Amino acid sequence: CASSYSRTVNYGYTF.

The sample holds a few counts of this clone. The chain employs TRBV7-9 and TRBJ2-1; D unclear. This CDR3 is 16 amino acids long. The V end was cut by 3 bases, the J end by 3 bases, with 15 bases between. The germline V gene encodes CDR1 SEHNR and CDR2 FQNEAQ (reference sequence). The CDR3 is CASSLRHQTVYNEQFF. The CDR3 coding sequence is TGTGCCAGCAGCTTGCGACACCAAACAGTCTACAATGAGCAGTTCTTC.

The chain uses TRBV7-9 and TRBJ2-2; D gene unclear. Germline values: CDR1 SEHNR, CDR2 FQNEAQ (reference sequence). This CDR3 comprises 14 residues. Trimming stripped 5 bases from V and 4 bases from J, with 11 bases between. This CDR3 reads CASSAPVTTGELFF. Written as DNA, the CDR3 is TGTGCCAGCAGCGCCCCGGTCACCACCGGGGAGCTGTTTTTT. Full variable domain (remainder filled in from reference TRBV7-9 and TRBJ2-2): DTGVSQNPRHKITKRGQNVTFRCDPISEHNRLYWYRQTLGQGPEFLTYFQNEAQLEKSRLLSDRFSAERPKGSFSTLEIQRTEQGDSAMYLCASSAPVTTGELFFGEGSRLTVL.

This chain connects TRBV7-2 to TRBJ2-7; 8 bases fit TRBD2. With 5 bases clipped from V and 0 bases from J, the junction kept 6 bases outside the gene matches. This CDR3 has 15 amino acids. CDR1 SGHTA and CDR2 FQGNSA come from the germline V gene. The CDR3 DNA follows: TGTGCCAGCAGCCGGGGCGGGGGGAACTCCTACGAGCAGTACTTC. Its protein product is CASSRGGGNSYEQYF. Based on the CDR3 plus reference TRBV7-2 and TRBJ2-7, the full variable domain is GAGVSQSPSNKVTEKGKDVELRCDPISGHTALYWYRQSLGQGLEFLIYFQGNSAPDKSGLPSDRFSAERTGGSVSTLTIQRTQQEDSAVYLCASSRGGGNSYEQYFGPGTRLTVT.

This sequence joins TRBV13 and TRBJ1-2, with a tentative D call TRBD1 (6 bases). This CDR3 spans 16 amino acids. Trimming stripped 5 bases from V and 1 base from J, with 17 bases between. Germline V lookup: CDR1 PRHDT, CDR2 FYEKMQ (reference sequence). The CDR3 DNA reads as TGTGCCAGCAGCCCGGGGGGGGGCTCCGGTAACTATGGCTACACCTTC. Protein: CASSPGGGSGNYGYTF.